These 23 T cell receptor gamma chains originate from one sample sequenced in a study of γδ T cells in repeated Plasmodium falciparum infection. TCRdb processed the multiplex PCR reads again with the CATT caller. The sample has approximately 26,000 gamma-chain clones; about 2.9% are singletons. Bulk repertoires came from Vgamma9/Vdelta2+ or Vdelta2-negative gammadelta T cells flow-sorted from PBMC. Sample: gamma-delta T cells from blood. The receptor set was obtained from a pool of human donors (malaria-infected and uninfected, not separated).

This clone showed up many times. The amino acid sequence in TCRdb belongs to a much larger clone and departs from this DNA's translation at residue 6, likely a sequencing read error; the sequence shown is translated from the DNA. The chain links TRGV9 to TRGJP2. This CDR3 comprises 15 residues. CDR1 is GITISATS, CDR2 ISYDGTV, per germline (reference sequence). With V trimmed by 3 bases and J by 3 bases, 7 bases remained unmatched. The CDR3 protein is CALWETVGSDWIKTF. The CDR3, as DNA: TGTGCCTTGTGGGAGACGGTCGGTAGTGATTGGATCAAGACGTTT.

This clone was recorded at least ten times. The TCRdb protein and the DNA translation do not line up at residue 7; the protein shown here was made by translating the DNA. J is TRGJ1 or TRGJ2 and V is TRGV2. Germline CDR1 and CDR2: EGSNGY and YDSYNSKV. The CDR3 spans 13 residues. V gave up 3 bases and J gave up 4 bases; unmatched junction bases: 6. The CDR3 spells CATWDCKYYKKLF. CDR3 DNA sequence: TGTGCCACCTGGGACTGTAAATATTATAAGAAACTCTTT.

This clone was observed many times. A read error likely explains why the TCRdb protein, taken from a much larger clone, differs from this DNA's translation at residue 10; the protein shown is translated from the DNA. The V and J genes are TRGV4 and TRGJ1 or TRGJ2. CDR3 length: 12 amino acids. CDR1 and CDR2 (germline): EGSTGY, YDSYTSSV. CDR3 loop: CATWEGWYKRLF. CDR3 DNA sequence: TGTGCCACCTGGGAGGGGTGGTATAAGAGACTCTTT.

The sample holds many counts of this clone. At one end, the junction sequence differs from germline, possibly due to a read error. The V call is TRGV3, the J call TRGJ1 or TRGJ2. Germline matching of the DNA provided the J gene here, since TCRdb leaves it blank. CDR3 length: 11 residues. From germline, CDR1 is VTNTFY and CDR2 YDVSTARD (reference sequence). The CDR3 sequence: CATWDRPEKLF. For the CDR3, the DNA is TGTGCTACCTGGGACAGGCCTGAGAAACTCTTT.

A note on this clone: The mismatch at residue 12 between this DNA's translation and the TCRdb protein of a much larger clone likely reflects a read error; the protein shown is translated from the DNA. This sequence joins TRGV9 and TRGJP. TCRdb supplies no J gene; here it was assigned by aligning the nucleotide sequence to germline. CDR3 length: 17 amino acids. Germline V gene lookup returns CDR1 GITISATS and CDR2 ISYDGTV (reference sequence). The CDR3 reads CALWEVLQELGRKIKVF. DNA for the CDR3: TGTGCCTTGTGGGAGGTCCTCCAAGAGTTGGGCAGAAAAATCAAGGTATTT.

This clone was counted many times. The TCRdb protein, from a much larger clone, departs from this DNA's translation at residue 12, likely by read error; the protein shown derives from the DNA. The chain couples TRGV9 to TRGJP. The J gene, left out of TCRdb, was set here by checking the DNA against germline. Per germline, CDR1 GITISATS and CDR2 ISYDGTV (reference sequence). The CDR3 extends over 17 amino acids. The CDR3 is CALWEVRKELGEKIKVF. DNA of the CDR3: TGTGCCTTGTGGGAGGTGCGAAAAGAGTTGGGCGAAAAAATCAAGGTATTT.

This clone has more than one count but fewer than ten. The protein that TCRdb holds for this DNA derives from a much larger clone and differs from the translated DNA at residue 12, which likely indicates a read error; the protein shown here is translated from the DNA. The J gene was not called, though the V gene is TRGV2. The CDR3 consists of 14 residues. CDR1 and CDR2 from the germline V gene are EGSNGY and YDSYNSKV. The CDR3 reads CATWDGFYYYKELF. The CDR3 DNA reads TGTGCCACCTGGGACGGATTTTATTATTATAAGGAACTCTTT.

In regard to this clone: Translating this DNA gives a protein that differs at residue 9 from the TCRdb one, which belongs to a much larger clone; a read error is likely, and the protein shown is this translation. The rearrangement uses TRGV9 and TRGJP. Assignment of the J gene here rests on matching the DNA to germline, because TCRdb gives none. CDR3 length: 18 amino acids. The V segment lost 1 base and the J segment 9 bases; nucleotides outside the gene matches: 12. CDR1 GITISATS and CDR2 ISYDGTV come from the germline V gene (reference sequence). CDR3 nucleotides: TGTGCCTTGTGGGAGGTAAGAACGACCCGGTTGGGCAAAAAAATCAAGGTATTT. It is translated as CALWEVRTTRLGKKIKVF.

This clone was counted only a few times. The protein in TCRdb stems from a much larger clone and differs at residue 7 from this DNA's translation, likely a read error; here the protein is translated from the DNA. V gene TRGV9 combines with J gene TRGJ1 or TRGJ2. No J gene was available from TCRdb, and it was assigned here by a germline match of the DNA. Germline V CDR1 and CDR2: GITISATS, ISYDGTV (reference sequence). The length of the CDR3 is 13 residues. Unmatched junction bases numbered 6, after V lost 3 bases and J lost 4 bases. CDR3 sequence: CALWEYCYYKKLF. The CDR3 DNA is TGTGCCTTGTGGGAGTATTGCTATTATAAGAAACTCTTT.

Notes on this clone: It is likely a read error: a sequence one base away is far more abundant. In the same sample, other DNA sequences code for this CDR3. V gene TRGV9 combines with J gene TRGJ1 or TRGJ2. TCRdb is silent on the J gene; assignment here came from matching the DNA to germline. The CDR3 loop spans 12 amino acids. Germline V lookup: CDR1 GITISATS, CDR2 ISYDGTV (reference sequence). Trimming removed 10 bases from V and 10 bases from J; junction bases left unmatched: 16. The CDR3 region has the DNA TGTGCCTTATGGACCCTTTTGGGCAAGAAACTCTTT. Translated: CALWTLLGKKLF.

This clone was detected many times. The amino acid sequence in TCRdb belongs to a much larger clone and departs from this DNA's translation at residue 3, likely a sequencing read error; the sequence shown is translated from the DNA. The chain employs TRGV4 and TRGJ1 or TRGJ2. There are 12 residues in the CDR3. Germline assignment: CDR1 EGSTGY and CDR2 YDSYTSSV. The CDR3, as DNA: TGTGCCGCCTGGGAGGGGTGGTATAAGAAACTCTTT. Protein product: CAAWEGWYKKLF.

This clone was seen ten or more times. The protein TCRdb lists belongs to a much larger clone and differs from this DNA's translation at residue 12, which points to a read error; the protein shown is made from the DNA. V is TRGV2 and J is TRGJ1 or TRGJ2. Germline matching of the DNA provided the J gene here, since TCRdb leaves it blank. The CDR3 length is 16 residues. Germline CDR1 EGSNGY, CDR2 YDSYNSKV. The CDR3 DNA follows: TGTGCCACCTGGGACGGGCGGCGAGGTTATTATTGTAAGAAACTCTTT. As protein: CATWDGRRGYYCKKLF.

To note about this clone: For this DNA, TCRdb reports the protein of a much larger clone, which diverges at residue 13, most likely from a read error; the protein presented here is translated directly from the DNA. The V gene is TRGV3, but the J gene lacks a call. The CDR3 extends over 15 amino acids. Germline assignment: CDR1 VTNTFY and CDR2 YDVSTARD (reference sequence). CDR3 residues: CATWDRQGSDWIETF. The CDR3 DNA is TGTGCCACCTGGGACAGGCAGGGTAGTGATTGGATCGAGACGTTT.

On this clone itself: A read error likely explains this, since a far larger clone differs by one base. Other DNA variants within this sample encode the same CDR3. This sequence joins TRGV9 and TRGJP. The J gene was not available in TCRdb and was assigned here by matching the DNA to germline segments. Germline assignment: CDR1 GITISATS and CDR2 ISYDGTV (reference sequence). This CDR3 is built from 18 residues. Written as DNA, the CDR3 is TGTGCTTTGTGGGAGGTGACCCAATCGGAGTTGGGCAAAAAAATCAAGGTATTT. Protein sequence: CALWEVTQSELGKKIKVF.

This clone was found many times. TCRdb attributes to this sequence the protein of a much larger clone, which differs from the DNA translation at residue 11; a read error is likely, and the protein displayed is translated from the DNA. V is TRGV4 and J is TRGJ1 or TRGJ2. Germline CDR1 reads EGSTGY; CDR2 reads YDSYTSSV. The CDR3 is made up of 13 amino acids. CDR3 DNA sequence: TGTGCCACCTGGGGAACGAATTATTATAAGAGACTCTTT. Protein product: CATWGTNYYKRLF.

This clone was recorded a few times. TCRdb records a much larger clone's protein for this DNA, with a difference at residue 16 that likely arises from a read error; the protein given is the translation of the DNA. The gene calls are TRGV9 and TRGJP. The J gene, left out of TCRdb, was set here by checking the DNA against germline. Germline loops: CDR1 GITISATS, CDR2 ISYDGTV (reference sequence). The CDR3 extends over 20 amino acids. The CDR3 reads CALWEVPQEKQELGKRIKVF. The CDR3 nucleotides are TGTGCCTTGTGGGAGGTGCCGCAAGAAAAGCAAGAGTTGGGCAAAAGAATCAAGGTATTT.

The sample holds a few counts of this clone. The protein in TCRdb stems from a much larger clone and differs at residue 3 from this DNA's translation, likely a read error; here the protein is translated from the DNA. V gene TRGV9 combines with J gene TRGJP2. Because TCRdb records no J gene, it was assigned here through a match of the DNA to germline. CDR3 length: 18 residues. Germline-derived CDR1 and CDR2 are GITISATS and ISYDGTV (reference sequence). Written as DNA, the CDR3 is TGTGCCTCGTGGGAGGTGCGTCGGGTAATTAATAGTGATTGGATCAAGACGTTT. This codes for CASWEVRRVINSDWIKTF.

In this sample, this clone turned up many times. V gene TRGV4 combines with J gene TRGJP1. The CDR3 is made up of 17 amino acids. V lost 5 bases, J lost 0 bases, and 12 bases stayed unmatched. From germline, CDR1 is EGSTGY and CDR2 YDSYTSSV. As DNA, the CDR3 is TGTGCCACCTGGGTGCCACCGAGATATACCACTGGTTGGTTCAAGATATTT. Protein: CATWVPPRYTTGWFKIF.

This clone was recorded at least ten times. TCRdb shows a much larger clone's protein in place of this DNA's translation, and the two differ at residue 5, likely through a read error; the protein shown is translated from the DNA. CDR3 region: CATWLNYYKKLF. The CDR3 DNA reads as TGTGCCACCTGGTTGAATTATTATAAGAAACTCTTT. The V call is TRGV8, the J call TRGJ1 or TRGJ2. This CDR3 is 12 amino acids long. The V gene's germline CDR1 is VENAVY and CDR2 YDSYNSRV. The J segment lost 0 bases and the V segment lost 6 bases, leaving 2 bases of the junction unmatched.

This clone appeared a few times. The amino acid sequence in TCRdb belongs to a much larger clone and departs from this DNA's translation at residue 11, likely a sequencing read error; the sequence shown is translated from the DNA. The chain joins TRGV9 to TRGJP. Germline-derived CDR1 and CDR2 are GITISATS and ISYDGTV (reference sequence). The CDR3 runs 14 residues. The CDR3 nucleotides read TGTGCCTCCCAGAAGGAGTTGGGCAAAAAAACCAAGGTATTT. It encodes CASQKELGKKTKVF.

In its sample, this clone was seen a few times. It is likely a read error: a sequence one base away is far more abundant. Within the sample, other DNA sequences also encode this same CDR3. The V gene is TRGV9, but the J gene lacks a call. The CDR3 runs 14 residues. Per germline, CDR1 GITISATS and CDR2 ISYDGTV (reference sequence). The CDR3: CALWEVVLDYKKLF. The DNA for the CDR3 is TGTGCCTTGTGGGAGGTGGTTCTAGATTATAAGAAGCTCTTT.

There are a few counts of this clone. TCRdb's listed protein matches a much larger clone and diverges from this DNA's translation at residue 9, likely through a read error; the protein shown comes from the DNA. The chain couples TRGV9 to TRGJ1 or TRGJ2. Because TCRdb records no J gene, it was assigned here through a match of the DNA to germline. Germline loops: CDR1 GITISATS, CDR2 ISYDGTV (reference sequence). V lost 0 bases to trimming and J lost 9 bases; unmatched junction nucleotides: 8. CDR3 length: 13 residues. The CDR3 coding sequence is TGTGCCTTGTGGGAGGTGCCCCATTGTAAGAAACTCTTT. Its protein is CALWEVPHCKKLF.

This clone was counted at least ten times. TCRdb has a much larger clone's protein, which differs at residue 7 from the translation of this DNA, likely because of a read error; what is shown is the protein translated from the DNA. For the CDR3, the DNA is TGTGCCACCTGGGACGGGGAGGGCGATAAGAAACTCTTT. It encodes CATWDGEGDKKLF. The J gene is TRGJ1 or TRGJ2, the V gene TRGV2. The J gene, left out of TCRdb, was set here by checking the DNA against germline. The CDR3 spans 13 residues. CDR1 is EGSNGY, CDR2 YDSYNSKV, per germline. The V gene end was trimmed by 0 bases and the J gene end by 8 bases; junction bases not matched to a gene: 7.